The 11 T cell receptor beta chains in this list originate from one sample, sequenced in a study of cytomegalovirus exposure and HLA in healthy donors. The study ran its PCR with 60 Vbeta and 13 Jbeta primers. Measured with immunoSEQ multiplex PCR; TCRdb has only the in-frame clones, and not every one. The table records 120,000 or so clones, approximately 77% of them present only once. Sequences were obtained from PBMCs. The source of these receptors is a man aged 18-30 years in good health and CMV-seronegative.

This clone was picked up one time. The chain employs TRBV19 and TRBJ1-4; tentatively, D is TRBD1 (5 bases). Germline CDR1 LNHDA, CDR2 SQIVND (reference sequence). Trimming cost V 2 bases and J 4 bases, with 8 bases left between them. The CDR3 is made up of 14 amino acids. The CDR3 here is CASSITGDNEKLFF. DNA for the CDR3: TGTGCCAGTAGTATAACAGGTGATAATGAAAAACTGTTTTTT.

CDR3 nucleotide sequence: TGTGCCAGCTCACCACCGCAGGGGGCCTACAATGAGCAGTTCTTC. It specifies CASSPPQGAYNEQFF. J is TRBJ2-1 and V is TRBV18; TRBD1 agrees at 7 bases. V lost 0 bases to trimming and J lost 2 bases; unmatched junction nucleotides: 1. CDR3 length equals 15 residues. CDR1 is KGHSH, CDR2 LQKENI, per germline.

The CDR3 DNA reads TGCGCCAGCAGCTCCCACGGGGGGAACACTGAAGCTTTCTTT. This gives the protein CASSSHGGNTEAFF. The chain links TRBV5-1 to TRBJ1-1, with a tentative D call TRBD1 (5 bases). Between the trimmed V and J ends, which lost 3 bases and 1 base, there was a span of 10 bases. There are 14 residues in the CDR3. Looked up from germline, CDR1 is SGHRS and CDR2 is YFSETQ.

The V call is TRBV5-1, the J call TRBJ2-7, with 9 bases matching TRBD1. CDR3 size: 15 residues. The germline gives CDR1 SGHRS, CDR2 YFSETQ. V was clipped by 2 bases and J by 2 bases; unmatched bases: 5. CDR3 region: CASSFRTGVAYEQYF. The CDR3 DNA sequence: TGCGCCAGCAGCTTTAGGACAGGGGTGGCCTACGAGCAGTACTTC.

The CDR3 reads CASSLSLGTYNEQFF. The CDR3 DNA reads TGTGCCAGCAGTTTATCCCTCGGGACCTACAATGAGCAGTTCTTC. V gene TRBV27 combines with J gene TRBJ2-1; the D gene is possibly TRBD2 (5 bases). Germline assignment: CDR1 MNHEY and CDR2 SMNVEV (reference sequence). This CDR3 is built from 15 residues. V gave up 0 bases and J gave up 2 bases, with 8 bases separating them.

A note on this clone: One end of the junction is discordant with germline, which a read error may explain. The chain couples TRBV6-4 to TRBJ2-3, with a tentative D call TRBD1 (5 bases). The CDR3 covers 8 residues. Per germline, CDR1 MRHNA and CDR2 SNTAGT. The DNA for the CDR3 is TGTGCCAGCAGTGAAGACAGTTTT. Its translation is CASSEDSF.

The V call is TRBV6-5, the J call TRBJ2-2; perhaps TRBD1 as D (6 bases). Trimming took off 6 bases at V and 1 base at J, with 9 bases between the two ends. CDR3 length: 14 residues. Per the germline V gene, CDR1 is MNHEY and CDR2 is SVGAGI. CDR3 residues: CASSDRMNTGELFF. CDR3 nucleotide sequence: TGTGCCAGCAGCGACAGGATGAACACCGGGGAGCTGTTTTTT.

This clone was observed a single time. The V gene is TRBV7-8, the J gene TRBJ1-2, with a possible D match to TRBD1 (6 bases). The CDR3 runs to 16 residues. V lost 5 bases to trimming and J lost 0 bases, with 16 bases between them. CDR1 and CDR2 (germline): SGHVS, FQNEAQ. CDR3 loop: CASSPTTGTTNYGYTF. The CDR3 nucleotides are TGTGCCAGCAGCCCTACTACAGGGACTACTAACTATGGCTACACCTTC.

The J gene is TRBJ1-5, the V gene TRBV10-2; D perhaps matches TRBD1 (6 bases). This CDR3 is 19 amino acids long. Germline V gene lookup returns CDR1 WSHSY and CDR2 SAAADI. V was shortened by 2 bases and J by 0 bases, with 20 bases between the two germline ends. The chain's CDR3 is CASSEVWIAGVYSNQPQHF. Written as DNA, the CDR3 is TGCGCCAGCAGTGAGGTCTGGATTGCAGGGGTTTATAGCAATCAGCCCCAGCATTTT.

The gene calls are TRBV18 and TRBJ1-2; TRBD1 matches 7 bases. Unmatched junction bases numbered 11, after V lost 0 bases and J lost 7 bases. The length of the CDR3 is 16 residues. Germline V lookup: CDR1 KGHSH, CDR2 LQKENI. The CDR3 here is CASSPPGGRQGRGYTF. The CDR3 DNA follows: TGTGCCAGCTCACCACCTGGGGGCCGACAGGGCCGTGGCTACACCTTC.

The chain recombines TRBV25-1 with TRBJ1-6, with D possibly TRBD1 on 6 matching bases. This CDR3 is 15 amino acids long. V lost 6 bases, J lost 5 bases, and 14 bases lay in between. CDR1 and CDR2 from the germline V gene are MGHDK and SYGVNS. The CDR3 DNA reads as TGTGCCAGCAGAAAGGGGGGGATGGATAATTCACCCCTCCACTTT. It codes for CASRKGGMDNSPLHF.